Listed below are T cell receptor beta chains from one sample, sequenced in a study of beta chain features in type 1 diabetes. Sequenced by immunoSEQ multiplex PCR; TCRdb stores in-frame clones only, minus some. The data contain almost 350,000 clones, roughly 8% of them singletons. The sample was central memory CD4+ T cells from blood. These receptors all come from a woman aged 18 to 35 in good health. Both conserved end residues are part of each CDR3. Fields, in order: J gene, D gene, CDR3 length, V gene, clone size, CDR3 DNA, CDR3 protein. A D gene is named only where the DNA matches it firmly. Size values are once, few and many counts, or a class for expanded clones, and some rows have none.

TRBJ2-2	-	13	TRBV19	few	TGTGCCAGTAGCCTCCTTGGGAGTCGGGAGCTGTTTTTT	CASSLLGSRELFF
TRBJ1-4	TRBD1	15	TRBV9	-	TGTGCCAGCAGCTCCAGGACAGGGAAAAATGAAAAACTGTTTTTT	CASSSRTGKNEKLFF
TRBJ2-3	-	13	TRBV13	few	TGTGCCAGCAGCTTCAGCAATTCGGATACGCAGTATTTT	CASSFSNSDTQYF
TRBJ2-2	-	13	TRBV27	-	TGTGCCAGCAGTTCAAGAGGCACCGGGGAGCTGTTTTTT	CASSSRGTGELFF
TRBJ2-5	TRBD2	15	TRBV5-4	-	TGCGCCAGCAGCTTGTCTAGCGGGAGCCGGGAGACCCAGTACTTC	CASSLSSGSRETQYF
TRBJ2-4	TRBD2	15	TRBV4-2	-	TGTGCCAGCAGCCGGCGACTAGCGGGAGAAAACATTCAGTACTTC	CASSRRLAGENIQYF
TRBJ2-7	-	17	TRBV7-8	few	TGTGCCAGCACCCCGACCGGGGGACAAATAAGAACCTACGAGCAGTACTTC	CASTPTGGQIRTYEQYF
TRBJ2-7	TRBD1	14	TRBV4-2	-	TGTGCCAGCAGCCAAGCCGGGGACAGCTACGAGCAGTACTTC	CASSQAGDSYEQYF
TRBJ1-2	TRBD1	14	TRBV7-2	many	TGTGCCAGCAGCGTAGGGACAGGGTACTATGGCTACACCTTC	CASSVGTGYYGYTF
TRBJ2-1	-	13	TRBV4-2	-	TGTGCCAGCAGCGTGCGGGTCGACTATGAGCAGTTCTTC	CASSVRVDYEQFF
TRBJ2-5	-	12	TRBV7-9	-	TGTGCCAGCAGCTTAAACCCGGAGACCCAGTACTTC	CASSLNPETQYF
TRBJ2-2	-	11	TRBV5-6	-	TGTGCCAGCAGCTTTGACGGGGAGCTGTTTTTT	CASSFDGELFF
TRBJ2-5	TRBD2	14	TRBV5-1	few	TGCGCCAGCGCGTCGGGGGGAAGCGGGGAGACCCAGTACTTC	CASASGGSGETQYF
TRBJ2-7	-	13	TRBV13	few	TGTGCCAGCAGCTCCTGGGATACCTACGAGCAGTACTTC	CASSSWDTYEQYF
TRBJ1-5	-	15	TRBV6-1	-	TGTGCCAGCAGTGATAAGGGATTAAACAATCAGCCCCAGCATTTT	CASSDKGLNNQPQHF
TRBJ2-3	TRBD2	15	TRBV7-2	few	TGTGCCAGCAGCCGGGACTACCTGAGCACAGATACGCAGTATTTT	CASSRDYLSTDTQYF
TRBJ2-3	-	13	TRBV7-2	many	TGTGCCAGCAGCTTCCAGGGCACAGATACGCAGTATTTT	CASSFQGTDTQYF
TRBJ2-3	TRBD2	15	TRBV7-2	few	TGTGCCAGCAGCTTTTCGGGAGGCTCCGGAGATACGCAGTATTTT	CASSFSGGSGDTQYF
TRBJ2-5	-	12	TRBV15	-	TGTGCCACCAGCAGGTCTGGGGAGACCCAGTACTTC	CATSRSGETQYF
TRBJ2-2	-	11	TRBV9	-	TGTGCCAGCAGCCTTACCGGGGAGCTGTTTTTT	CASSLTGELFF
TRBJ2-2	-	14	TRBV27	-	TGTGCCAGCAGTTTAGATCTATACACCGGGGAGCTGTTTTTT	CASSLDLYTGELFF
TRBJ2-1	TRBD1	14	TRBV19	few	TGTGCCAGTAGGGGACAGGGAGGTGGGAATGAGCAGTTCTTC	CASRGQGGGNEQFF
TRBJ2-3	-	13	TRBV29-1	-	TGCAGCGTTGAAAAACAGCGCACAGATACGCAGTATTTT	CSVEKQRTDTQYF
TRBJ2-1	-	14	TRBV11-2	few	TGTGCCAGCAGCCGTACAACAAACTTTGATGAGCAGTTCTTC	CASSRTTNFDEQFF
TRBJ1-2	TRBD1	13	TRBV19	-	TGTGCCAGTAGTATCCCGACAGGGGATGGCTACACCTTC	CASSIPTGDGYTF
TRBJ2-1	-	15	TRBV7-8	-	TGTGCCAGCAGCCGCGACCGACAGGCGGGCAATGAGCAGTTCTTC	CASSRDRQAGNEQFF
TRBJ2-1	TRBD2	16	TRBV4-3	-	TGCGCCAGCAGCCCTACCACTAGCGGGAGGTGGCATGAGCAGTTCTTC	CASSPTTSGRWHEQFF